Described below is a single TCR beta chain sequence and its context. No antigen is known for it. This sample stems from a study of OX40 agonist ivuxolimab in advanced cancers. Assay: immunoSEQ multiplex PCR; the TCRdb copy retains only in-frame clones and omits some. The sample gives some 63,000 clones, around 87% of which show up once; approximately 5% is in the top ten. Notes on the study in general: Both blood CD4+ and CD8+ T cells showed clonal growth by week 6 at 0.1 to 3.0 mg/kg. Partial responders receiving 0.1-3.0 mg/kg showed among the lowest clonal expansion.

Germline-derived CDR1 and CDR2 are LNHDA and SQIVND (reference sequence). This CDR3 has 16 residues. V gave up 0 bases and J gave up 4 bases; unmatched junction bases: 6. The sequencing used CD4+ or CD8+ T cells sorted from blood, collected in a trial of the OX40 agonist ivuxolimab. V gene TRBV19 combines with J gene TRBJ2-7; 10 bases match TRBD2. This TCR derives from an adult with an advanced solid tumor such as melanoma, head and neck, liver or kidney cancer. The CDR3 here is CASSIDGLAGAYEQYF. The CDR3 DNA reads TGTGCCAGTAGTATAGACGGGCTAGCGGGAGCTTACGAGCAGTACTTC.